The 20 T cell receptor beta chains listed next were all sequenced from one sample in a study of cytomegalovirus exposure and HLA in healthy donors. Primers for the PCR totalled 60 Vbeta and 13 Jbeta. Here immunoSEQ multiplex PCR was the method, and the copy in TCRdb shows in-frame clones only, minus some. There are approximately 61,000 clones in the sample, with less than 2.5% held by the top ten. The sample taken for sequencing was PBMCs. The receptors stem from a woman aged 18-29 years in good health and CMV-seronegative.

The V gene is TRBV19, the J gene TRBJ2-3; 9 nucleotides match TRBD2. The trim removed 5 bases at V and 5 bases at J, leaving 5 bases unmatched. The V gene's germline CDR1 is LNHDA and CDR2 SQIVND (reference sequence). The CDR3 contains 14 residues. This CDR3 reads CASSWRGGRDTQYF. CDR3 bases: TGTGCCAGTAGTTGGCGGGGGGGCCGAGATACGCAGTATTTT.

This sequence joins TRBV30 and TRBJ2-3; D is possibly TRBD1 (6 bases). V was pared by 7 bases and J by 0 bases, with 17 bases between. Germline V gene data show CDR1 as GTSNPN and CDR2 as SVGIG (reference sequence). CDR3 length: 15 amino acids. The CDR3 spells CAYLTGHLSTDTQYF. The DNA of the CDR3 is TGTGCCTATCTGACGGGACACCTTAGCACAGATACGCAGTATTTT.

The V call is TRBV4-2, the J call TRBJ2-7; TRBD2 matches at 10 bases. CDR1 LGHNA and CDR2 YNFKEQ come from the germline V gene. With V trimmed by 5 bases and J by 4 bases, 11 bases remained unmatched. The CDR3 length is 16 residues. The CDR3: CASSASGRVWGYEQYF. In nucleotides, the CDR3 is TGTGCCAGCAGCGCAAGCGGGAGGGTGTGGGGATACGAGCAGTACTTC.

As DNA, the CDR3 is TGTGCCAGCAGTGACCCTACCCCGACTAGCGGGGGGTTTGGGACCGGGGAGCTGTTTTTT. Residues: CASSDPTPTSGGFGTGELFF. V gene TRBV6-1 combines with J gene TRBJ2-2; 13 nucleotides match TRBD2. The trim removed 3 bases at V and 5 bases at J, leaving 15 bases unmatched. This CDR3 has 20 amino acids. Germline CDR1 MNHNS, CDR2 SASEGT.

The CDR3 sequence is CASGSGQGETQYF. CDR3 in DNA: TGTGCCAGCGGGTCGGGACAGGGAGAGACCCAGTACTTC. The rearrangement uses TRBV19 and TRBJ2-5; 9 bases align to TRBD1. V shed 9 bases, J shed 4 bases, and the junction held 6 bases outside the gene matches. Germline V lookup: CDR1 LNHDA, CDR2 SQIVND (reference sequence). The CDR3 contains 13 residues.

V gene TRBV5-1 combines with J gene TRBJ2-7, with TRBD2 identical over 10 bases. The V gene end was trimmed by 0 bases and the J gene end by 2 bases; junction bases not matched to a gene: 11. In germline, CDR1 is SGHRS, CDR2 YFSETQ. The CDR3 covers 18 residues. CDR3: CASSLGTSGLETAYEQYF. The CDR3 nucleotides read TGCGCCAGCAGCTTGGGGACTAGCGGCCTTGAGACCGCCTACGAGCAGTACTTC.

J is TRBJ1-2 and V is TRBV6-5; 7 nucleotides match TRBD1. V lost 7 bases and J lost 8; bases outside the gene matches: 16. Germline V gene sequence: CDR1 MNHEY, CDR2 SVGAGI. The CDR3 loop spans 15 amino acids. The CDR3 bases are TGTGCCAGCAAAATCACAGGGGAGCTAAAGGACGGCTACACCTTC. It codes for CASKITGELKDGYTF.

The chain has TRBV5-1 and TRBJ1-1; D not resolved. Germline CDR1 and CDR2: SGHRS and YFSETQ. CDR3 length: 14 amino acids. Trimming took off 4 bases at V and 0 bases at J, with 10 bases between the two ends. Here the CDR3 reads CASSGDGLNTEAFF. CDR3 nucleotide sequence: TGCGCCAGCAGCGGAGACGGATTGAACACTGAAGCTTTCTTT.

On this clone: Other DNA sequences in the same sample also yield this CDR3. The CDR3 reads CAWRRVPLRVTSHSPLHF. For the CDR3, the DNA is TGTGCCTGGAGGAGGGTGCCACTTCGGGTTACCAGCCATTCACCCCTCCACTTT. The rearrangement links TRBV30 to TRBJ1-6; D gene uncertain. The CDR3 has 18 amino acids. CDR1 is GTSNPN and CDR2 is SVGIG in the germline V gene (reference sequence). V was cut by 3 bases and J by 8 bases, with 26 bases left in between.

CDR3 in amino acids: CASSQPGTGGSNTEAFF. CDR3 in DNA: TGTGCCAGCAGCCAACCCGGGACAGGGGGATCGAACACTGAAGCTTTCTTT. V gene TRBV4-2 combines with J gene TRBJ1-1; 11 bases map to TRBD1. Germline loops: CDR1 LGHNA, CDR2 YNFKEQ. CDR3 length: 17 amino acids. V trimming: 2 bases; J trimming: 1 base; junction bases outside the gene matches: 6.

The chain employs TRBV2 and TRBJ2-1; 8 nucleotides agree with TRBD2. CDR1 is SNHLY, CDR2 FYNNEI, per germline. This CDR3 comprises 14 residues. V lost 8 bases, J lost 8 bases, and 11 bases stayed unmatched. DNA for the CDR3: TGTGCCAGCCTCGGACAGCGGGGGAGCCATGAGCAGTTCTTC. Protein product: CASLGQRGSHEQFF.

The chain combines TRBV5-1 with TRBJ2-2; TRBD1 agrees at 9 bases. The germline CDR1 and CDR2 sequences are SGHRS and YFSETQ. J was trimmed by 5 bases and V by 0 bases; bases with no gene match: 8. This CDR3 is 17 amino acids long. The CDR3 here is CASSLAPGTGKTGELFF. DNA for the CDR3: TGCGCCAGCAGCTTGGCCCCGGGGACAGGGAAGACCGGGGAGCTGTTTTTT.

The chain combines TRBV6-6 with TRBJ1-1; possibly TRBD1 for D (5 bases). Trimming cost V 2 bases and J 6 bases, with 19 bases left between them. CDR1 MNHNY and CDR2 SVGAGI come from the germline V gene (reference sequence). The CDR3 is made up of 16 amino acids. The CDR3 region has the DNA TGTGCCAGCAGTTACGGTGAGGGGACTCCAAGTCCTGAAGCTTTCTTT. Protein: CASSYGEGTPSPEAFF.

The chain is built from TRBV4-2 and TRBJ1-4, with D tentatively TRBD1 (5 bases). Germline-derived CDR1 and CDR2 are LGHNA and YNFKEQ. The CDR3 has 14 amino acids. V dropped 8 bases and J dropped 5 bases, with 15 bases sitting between them. The CDR3 DNA reads TGTGCCAGCGACCGGGACGGGGGGAATGAAAAACTGTTTTTT. As protein: CASDRDGGNEKLFF.

The genes are TRBV6-6 and TRBJ1-2; 7 nucleotides align to TRBD1. Germline loops: CDR1 MNHNY, CDR2 SVGAGI (reference sequence). V gave up 6 bases and J gave up 6 bases; unmatched junction bases: 13. This CDR3 region has 15 residues. CDR3 amino acids: CASSTTSGTDHGYTF. DNA for the CDR3: TGTGCCAGCAGCACTACCTCGGGGACAGACCATGGCTACACCTTC.

The genes are TRBV4-1 and TRBJ1-1, with D unresolved. The V and J ends lost 0 bases and 5 bases respectively, with 19 bases between them. CDR3 size: 17 residues. The V gene's germline CDR1 is MGHRA and CDR2 YSYEKL. CDR3 sequence reads: CASSQDMPRVSRTEAFF. The CDR3 DNA is TGCGCCAGCAGCCAAGATATGCCCCGGGTGAGTCGGACTGAAGCTTTCTTT.

This rearrangement joins TRBV5-4 to TRBJ1-3, with TRBD1 identical over 7 bases. V dropped 3 bases and J dropped 2; count of bases not matched to a gene: 5. The V gene's germline CDR1 is SGHNT and CDR2 YYREEE (reference sequence). This CDR3 is 15 amino acids long. CDR3 in DNA: TGTGCCAGCAGCTACCAGGGGGTAGCTGGAAACACCATATATTTT. Its translation is CASSYQGVAGNTIYF.

The V gene is TRBV5-6, the J gene TRBJ1-1, with D unresolved. Germline V gene lookup returns CDR1 SGHDT and CDR2 YYEEEE. V dropped 0 bases and J dropped 5 bases, with 8 bases sitting between them. This CDR3 contains 13 residues. CDR3 coding DNA: TGTGCCAGCAGCTTGGGGGGAGGAACTGAAGCTTTCTTT. Protein product: CASSLGGGTEAFF.

CDR3 region: CSARDVREAFF. The DNA of the CDR3 is TGCAGTGCTAGAGATGTGCGGGAAGCTTTCTTT. The chain combines TRBV20-1 with TRBJ1-1; D ambiguous. V lost 0 bases and J lost 8, with 7 bases in between. The V gene's germline CDR1 is DFQATT and CDR2 SNEGSKA (reference sequence). The CDR3 has 11 amino acids.

V usage is TRBV18 and J usage is TRBJ2-1, with a weak D call TRBD2 (5 bases). Germline loops: CDR1 KGHSH, CDR2 LQKENI. Trimming cost V 8 bases and J 5 bases, with 13 bases left between them. The CDR3 runs 13 residues. The CDR3 sequence is CASDRTGNNEQFF. The CDR3 DNA sequence: TGTGCCAGCGACCGGACTGGGAACAATGAGCAGTTCTTC.